This T cell receptor (beta chain) was sequenced for a study of radiotherapy plus CTLA-4 blockade in lung cancer. The V end was cut by 5 bases, the J end by 7 bases, with 15 bases between. This CDR3 is built from 13 residues. Germline loops: CDR1 SGHNT, CDR2 YYREEE (reference sequence). Study-wide results and limits: Reportedly, early blood T cell clone dynamics best predicted response, with interferon-beta. Blood TCR clones of tumor origin expanded after radiotherapy plus ipilimumab.

A note on this clone: Antigen specificity is unknown.

Some clones are missing from TCRdb's copy, which holds only in-frame ones; the method was immunoSEQ multiplex PCR. The table lists approximately 39,000 clones, 55% to 80% of them singletons, with roughly 11% in the top ten. This TCR came from a human donor with non-small cell lung cancer who had stable disease on radiotherapy plus ipilimumab. Specimen: peripheral blood, collected from a patient treated with radiotherapy plus ipilimumab. The chain combines TRBV5-4 with TRBJ1-2; tentative D call: TRBD1 (6 bases). The CDR3 here is CASSKDSLGGYTF. CDR3 coding DNA: TGTGCCAGCAGTAAGGACAGCTTGGGTGGCTACACCTTC.